This is a list of T cell receptor beta chains from one sample in a study of CD8 T cells in ankylosing spondylitis. TCRdb itself ran the 5' RACE reads through MiXCR, one entry per CDR3 protein. In the table there are about 130,000 distinct CDR3 sequences, about 7.3% of which are singletons. The sequencing sample was made of blood, either unsorted or a sorted T cell fraction (not recorded which). The receptors stem from a female donor with ankylosing spondylitis or in good health (not recorded which). Both conserved end residues are part of each CDR3. Fields, in order: V gene, CDR3 protein.

>TRBV4-1
CASSQPGLNEKLFF
>TRBV20-1
CSALTQGNEAFF
>TRBV19
CASSGPITAGLFWGYTF
>TRBV5-1
CASSRDSLNYNEQFF
>TRBV5-1
CASSLNGLFTGELFF
>TRBV2
CASSEDGGRISYEQYF
>TRBV5-1
CASSPGWTASSTDTQYF
>TRBV4-1
CASSQERTGYGYTF
>TRBV5-5
CASSPDNNYGYTF
>TRBV20-1
CSARDQANYGYTF
>TRBV5-1
CASSTAGADEQFF
>TRBV6-1
CASSQTGDFPKNIQYF
>TRBV27
CASKRIRTGANVLTF
>TRBV5-6
CASSILTGGFAKNIQYF